This T cell receptor beta chain was captured by sequencing in a study of blood T cells in healthy people across ages. It was with a sample-barcoded 5' primer and a J-beta primer mix that a second PCR of about 7 to 12 cycles was run. TCRdb analysed the 5' RACE reads with MiXCR anew, one entry per CDR3 protein. The sample lists 2 million or so distinct CDR3 sequences, roughly 52% occurring once. Germline V gives CDR1 SQVTM, CDR2 ANQGSEA. The V end lost 6 bases, the J end lost 3 bases, and 17 bases lay between the germline ends. This CDR3 is 14 amino acids long. This chain links TRBV29-1 with TRBJ1-2; perhaps TRBD1 as D (6 bases). The specimen sequenced was blood. The clonotype originates from a woman aged 40 to 50 in good health. The CDR3 loop reads CSVRTGKGDYGYTF. The DNA for the CDR3 is TGCAGCGTCCGTACAGGGAAGGGGGACTATGGCTACACCTTC.